This T cell receptor beta chain came from a study of blood T cell repertoires in COVID-19. Looking at the study overall: From T cells, B-cell-depleted T cells, or PBMCs came the material, which was cDNA or gDNA.

Germline values: CDR1 MDHEN, CDR2 SYDVKM. This CDR3 has 14 residues. V lost 4 bases and J lost 6, with 15 bases in between. The sample holds one count of this clone. Per the original data handling: Estimation of nucleated cell counts relied on the amplification of reference gene primers. Clones were sequenced by immunoSEQ multiplex PCR, and TCRdb holds only the in-frame ones, with some missing. That table supplies the V and J calls and clone size; D and trimming were determined from the DNA. The sample holds around 310,000 clones, 90% seen once. The chain employs TRBV28 and TRBJ1-2; weak D call: TRBD1 (6 bases). Sequenced: peripheral blood. The sequence came from a woman between 35 and 50 years old with COVID-19, enrolled during active disease. This chain's CDR3 is CASSSVGRGHGYTF. The CDR3 nucleotides are TGTGCCAGCAGTTCGGTCGGCAGGGGCCATGGCTACACCTTC.